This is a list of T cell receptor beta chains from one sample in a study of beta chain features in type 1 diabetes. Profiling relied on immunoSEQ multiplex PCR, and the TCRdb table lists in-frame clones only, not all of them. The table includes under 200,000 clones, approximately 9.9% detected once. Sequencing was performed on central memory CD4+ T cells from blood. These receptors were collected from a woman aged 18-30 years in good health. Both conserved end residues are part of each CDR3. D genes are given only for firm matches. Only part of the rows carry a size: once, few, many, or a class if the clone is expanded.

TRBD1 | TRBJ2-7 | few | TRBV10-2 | TGCGCCAGCAGTGAAGTGGGACAGGGGACCCACGAGCAGTACTTC | CASSEVGQGTHEQYF
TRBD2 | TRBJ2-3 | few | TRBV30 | TGTGCCTCCCGCTGGGGGGGGGTTACAGATACGCAGTATTTT | CASRWGGVTDTQYF
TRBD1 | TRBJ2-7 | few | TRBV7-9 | TGTGCCAGCAGTTCCGGGACAGGGCAACACGAGCAGTACTTC | CASSSGTGQHEQYF
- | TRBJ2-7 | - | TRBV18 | TGTGCCAGCTCACCGCGGGAAATTGAAGCAGAGCAGTACTTC | CASSPREIEAEQYF
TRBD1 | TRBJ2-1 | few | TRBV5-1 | TGCGCCAGCAGCGAGGGGACAGGGTGGAACAATGAGCAGTTCTTC | CASSEGTGWNNEQFF
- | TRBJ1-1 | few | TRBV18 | TGTGCCAGCTCACAGCCTAACACTGAAGCTTTCTTT | CASSQPNTEAFF
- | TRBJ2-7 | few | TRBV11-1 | TGTGCCAGCAGCTTAGCAGCCAACTCCTACGAGCAGTACTTC | CASSLAANSYEQYF
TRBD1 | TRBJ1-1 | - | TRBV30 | TGTGCCTGGAGTGGGACAGGGTCTAGTGCTTTCTTT | CAWSGTGSSAFF
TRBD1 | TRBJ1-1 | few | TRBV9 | TGTGCCAGCAGCTCGGGACAGGGGCTGAACACTGAAGCTTTCTTT | CASSSGQGLNTEAFF
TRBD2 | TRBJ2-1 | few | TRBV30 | TGTGCCTGGAGTAAGGGACTAGCGTACAATGAGCAGTTCTTC | CAWSKGLAYNEQFF
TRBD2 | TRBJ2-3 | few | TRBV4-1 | TGCGCCAGCAGCCTCGGGACTAGCGAGACGCAGTATTTT | CASSLGTSETQYF
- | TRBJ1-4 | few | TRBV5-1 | TGCGCCAGCAGCTTGGACAGCACGAATGAAAAACTGTTTTTT | CASSLDSTNEKLFF
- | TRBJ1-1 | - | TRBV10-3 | TGTGCCATCAGTGAGGTAGACTTCAACACTGAAGCTTTCTTT | CAISEVDFNTEAFF
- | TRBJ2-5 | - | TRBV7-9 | TGTGCCAGCAGCTTCCCGAGGGAGACCCAGTACTTC | CASSFPRETQYF
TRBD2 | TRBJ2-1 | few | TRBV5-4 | TGTGCCAGCAGCGCCGGGACTAGCGGGAGAACCAATGAGCAGTTCTTC | CASSAGTSGRTNEQFF
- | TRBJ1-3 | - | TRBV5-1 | TGCGCCAGCAGCCCCCAGGGAAACTCTGGAAACACCATATATTTT | CASSPQGNSGNTIYF
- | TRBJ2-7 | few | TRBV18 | TGTGCCAGCTCACCTATGACAGATTCCTACGAGCAGTACTTC | CASSPMTDSYEQYF
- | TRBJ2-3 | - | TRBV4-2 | TGTGCCAGCAGCCTTACTATCCGGGACACTAGCACAGATACGCAGTATTTT | CASSLTIRDTSTDTQYF
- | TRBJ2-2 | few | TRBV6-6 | TGTGCCAGCAGCGGGAACACCGGGGAGCTGTTTTTT | CASSGNTGELFF
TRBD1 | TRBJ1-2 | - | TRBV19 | TGTGCCAGTACTTTGACCGGGACAGACTATGGCTACACCTTC | CASTLTGTDYGYTF
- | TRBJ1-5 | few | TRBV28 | TGTGCCAGCAATTCCGGACTTGCTAGCCAGCCCCAGCATTTT | CASNSGLASQPQHF
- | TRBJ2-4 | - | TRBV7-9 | TGTGCCAGCAGCTTGGGGTTGGACCGGGGGGCCAAAAACATTCAGTACTTC | CASSLGLDRGAKNIQYF
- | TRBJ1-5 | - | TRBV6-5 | TGTGCCAGCAATCGAGCAGGTCAGGGCAATCAGCCCCAGCATTTT | CASNRAGQGNQPQHF
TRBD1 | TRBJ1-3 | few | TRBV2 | TGTGCCAGTACAGGGGAAATCAGAAACACCATATATTTT | CASTGEIRNTIYF
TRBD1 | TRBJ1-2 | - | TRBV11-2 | TGTGCCAGCAGCTTGGGACAGGGGTTAGACGGAAACTATGGCTACACCTTC | CASSLGQGLDGNYGYTF
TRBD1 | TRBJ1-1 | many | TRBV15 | TGTGCCACCAACCAGGACAGGCGGAACACTGAAGCTTTCTTT | CATNQDRRNTEAFF
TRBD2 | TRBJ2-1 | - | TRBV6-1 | TGTGCCAGCAGAGAACTGGCTAGCGGGGGGATACATGAGCAGTTCTTC | CASRELASGGIHEQFF
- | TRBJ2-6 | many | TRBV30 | TGTGCCTGGACCCGGGAGAGCTCTGGGGCCAACGTCCTGACTTTC | CAWTRESSGANVLTF
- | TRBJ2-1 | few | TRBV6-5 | TGTGCCAGCATGACATACAATGAGCAGTTCTTC | CASMTYNEQFF
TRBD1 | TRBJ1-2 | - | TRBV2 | TGTGCCAGCGCCGGGACAGGGGAAGGCTACACCTTC | CASAGTGEGYTF
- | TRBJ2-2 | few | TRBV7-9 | TGTGCCAGCAGCTTATCTGTGGGAGCGAACACCGGGGAGCTGTTTTTT | CASSLSVGANTGELFF
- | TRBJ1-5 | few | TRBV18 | TGTGCCAGCTCACCAAACCAGGGGAGCAATCAGCCCCAGCATTTT | CASSPNQGSNQPQHF
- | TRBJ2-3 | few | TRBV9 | TGTGCCAGCAGCGCTCGAGATACGCAGTATTTT | CASSARDTQYF
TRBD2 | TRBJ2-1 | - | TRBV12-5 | TGTGCTAGTGGTTTGCCTTCGGGACTAGCTTCATCGGAGGAGCAGTTCTTC | CASGLPSGLASSEEQFF
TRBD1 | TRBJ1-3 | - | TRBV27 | TGTGCCAGCAGTTCTGGGACAGACTCTGGAAACACCATATATTTT | CASSSGTDSGNTIYF
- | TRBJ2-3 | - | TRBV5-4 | TGTGCCAGCAGCACCCAGTCGACCGGAGGAGATACGCAGTATTTT | CASSTQSTGGDTQYF
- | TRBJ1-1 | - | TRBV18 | TGTGCCAGCTCACCAGCAGCGGGATCTAACACTGAAGCTTTCTTT | CASSPAAGSNTEAFF
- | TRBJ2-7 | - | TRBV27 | TGTGCCAGCAGTTTATCGGGGTACGAGGGAGGGGGAGACTACGAGCAGTACTTC | CASSLSGYEGGGDYEQYF
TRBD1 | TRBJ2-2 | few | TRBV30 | TGTGCCTGGAGTGTACGGACAGGCTACACCGGGGAGCTGTTTTTT | CAWSVRTGYTGELFF
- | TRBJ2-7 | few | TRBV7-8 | TGTGCCAGCAGCTTAGGTGCGGACGAGCAGTACTTC | CASSLGADEQYF
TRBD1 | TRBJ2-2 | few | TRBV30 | TGTGCCTGGAGTGTCTTCTTCCTACCGGGACAGCAAATTAACACCGGGGAGCTGTTTTTT | CAWSVFFLPGQQINTGELFF
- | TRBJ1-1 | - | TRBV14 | TGTGCCAGCAGCAAAGAACGGGGGTACACTGAAGCTTTCTTT | CASSKERGYTEAFF
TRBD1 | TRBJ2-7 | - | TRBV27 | TGTGCCAGCAGTCCGAGGACAGGGGGGTACGAGCAGTACTTC | CASSPRTGGYEQYF
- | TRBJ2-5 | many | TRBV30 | TGTGCCTGGAGTCCTCCCCTGGGTGGAGGGGTGGAGACCCAGTACTTC | CAWSPPLGGGVETQYF
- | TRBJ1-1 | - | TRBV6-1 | TGTGCCAGCAGTTACAGCACTGAAGCTTTCTTT | CASSYSTEAFF
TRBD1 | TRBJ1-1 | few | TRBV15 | TGTGCCACCAAAGGGGGCAGGAACACTGAAGCTTTCTTT | CATKGGRNTEAFF
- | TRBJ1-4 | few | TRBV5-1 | TGCGCCAGCAGCTCCGGAGAGGGAAATGAAAAACTGTTTTTT | CASSSGEGNEKLFF
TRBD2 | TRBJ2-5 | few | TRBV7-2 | TGTGCCAGTGAAAGCGGGGGGGAGACCCAGTACTTC | CASESGGETQYF
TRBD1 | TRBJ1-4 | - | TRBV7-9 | TGTGCCAGCAGTCAGCGACAGGGCGGCCGGGCTAATGAAAAACTGTTTTTT | CASSQRQGGRANEKLFF